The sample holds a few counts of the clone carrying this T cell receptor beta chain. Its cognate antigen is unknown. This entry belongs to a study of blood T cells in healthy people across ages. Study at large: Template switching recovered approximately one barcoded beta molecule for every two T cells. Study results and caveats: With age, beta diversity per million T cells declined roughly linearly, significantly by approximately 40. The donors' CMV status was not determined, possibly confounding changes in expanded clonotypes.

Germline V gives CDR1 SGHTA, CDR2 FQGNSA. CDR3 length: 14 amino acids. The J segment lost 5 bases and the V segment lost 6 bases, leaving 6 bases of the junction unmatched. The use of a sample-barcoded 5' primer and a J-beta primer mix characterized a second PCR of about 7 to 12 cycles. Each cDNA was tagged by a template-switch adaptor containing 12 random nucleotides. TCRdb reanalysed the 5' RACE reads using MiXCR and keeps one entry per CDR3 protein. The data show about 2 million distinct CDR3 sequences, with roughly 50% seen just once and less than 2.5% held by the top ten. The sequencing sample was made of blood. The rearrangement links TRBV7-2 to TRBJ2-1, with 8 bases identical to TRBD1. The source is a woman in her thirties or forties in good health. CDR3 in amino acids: CASRTTGANNEQFF. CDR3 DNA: TGTGCCAGCAGGACGACAGGGGCAAACAATGAGCAGTTCTTC.